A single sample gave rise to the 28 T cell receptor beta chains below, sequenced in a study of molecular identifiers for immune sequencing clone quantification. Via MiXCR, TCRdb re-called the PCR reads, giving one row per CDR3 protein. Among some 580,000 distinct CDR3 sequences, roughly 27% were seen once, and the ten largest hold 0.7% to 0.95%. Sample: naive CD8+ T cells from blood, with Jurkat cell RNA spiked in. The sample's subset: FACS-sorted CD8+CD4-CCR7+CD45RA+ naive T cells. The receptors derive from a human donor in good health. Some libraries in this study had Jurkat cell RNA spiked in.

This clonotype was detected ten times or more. The CDR3 protein is CADALYQGGLNTEAFF. The CDR3, as DNA: TGTGCCGACGCGCTCTATCAGGGGGGCCTGAACACTGAAGCTTTCTTT. The J gene is TRBJ1-1, the V gene TRBV7-9; 7 bases align to TRBD1. Germline V gene data show CDR1 as SEHNR and CDR2 as FQNEAQ (reference sequence). The CDR3 sequence is 16 residues long. Unmatched junction bases numbered 15, after V lost 11 bases and J lost 0 bases.

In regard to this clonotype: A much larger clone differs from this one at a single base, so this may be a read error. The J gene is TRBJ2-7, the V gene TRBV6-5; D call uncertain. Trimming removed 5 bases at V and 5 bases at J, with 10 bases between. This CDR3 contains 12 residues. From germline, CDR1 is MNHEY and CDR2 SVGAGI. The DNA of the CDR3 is TGTGCCAGCAGTAGTCAGATCCACGAGCAGTACTTC. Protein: CASSSQIHEQYF.

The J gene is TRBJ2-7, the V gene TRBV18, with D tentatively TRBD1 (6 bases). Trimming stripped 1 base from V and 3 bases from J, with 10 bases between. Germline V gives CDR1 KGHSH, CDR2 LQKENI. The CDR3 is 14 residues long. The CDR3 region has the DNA TGTGCCAGCTCACCACTCAGGGGAAGCTACGAGCAGTACTTC. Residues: CASSPLRGSYEQYF.

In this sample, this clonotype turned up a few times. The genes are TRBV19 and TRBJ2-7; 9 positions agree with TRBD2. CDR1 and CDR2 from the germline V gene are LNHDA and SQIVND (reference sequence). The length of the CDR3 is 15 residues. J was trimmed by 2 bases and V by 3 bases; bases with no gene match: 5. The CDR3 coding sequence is TGTGCCAGTAGTATTGCAGCGGGGGGCACCTACGAGCAGTACTTC. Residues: CASSIAAGGTYEQYF.

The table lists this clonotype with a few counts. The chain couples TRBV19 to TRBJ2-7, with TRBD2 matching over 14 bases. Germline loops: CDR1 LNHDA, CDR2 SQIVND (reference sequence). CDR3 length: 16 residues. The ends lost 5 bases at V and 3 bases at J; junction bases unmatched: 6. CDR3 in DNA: TGTGCCAGTAGTCCGGGACTAGCGGGAGAAGGCTACGAGCAGTACTTC. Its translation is CASSPGLAGEGYEQYF.

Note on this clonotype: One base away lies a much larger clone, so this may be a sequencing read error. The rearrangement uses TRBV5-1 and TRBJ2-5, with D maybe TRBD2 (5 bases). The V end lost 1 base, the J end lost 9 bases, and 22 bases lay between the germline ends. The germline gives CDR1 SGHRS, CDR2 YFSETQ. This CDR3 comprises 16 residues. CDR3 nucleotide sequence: TGCGCCAGCAGCTTGATTCTAGCTCAGAGTGGGGAGTCCCAGTACTTC. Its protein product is CASSLILAQSGESQYF.

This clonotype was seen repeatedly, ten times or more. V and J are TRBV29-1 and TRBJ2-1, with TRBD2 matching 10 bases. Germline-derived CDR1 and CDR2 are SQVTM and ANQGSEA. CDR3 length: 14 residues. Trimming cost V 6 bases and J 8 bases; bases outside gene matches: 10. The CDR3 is CSVEPRLAGDEQFF. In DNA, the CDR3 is TGCAGCGTCGAGCCGAGGCTAGCGGGAGATGAGCAGTTCTTC.

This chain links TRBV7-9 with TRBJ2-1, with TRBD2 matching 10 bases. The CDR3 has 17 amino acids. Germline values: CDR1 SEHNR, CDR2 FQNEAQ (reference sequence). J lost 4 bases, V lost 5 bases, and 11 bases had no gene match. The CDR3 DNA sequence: TGTGCCAGCAGCCCAAAGGAGCGGGAGGGCCCTTACAATGAGCAGTTCTTC. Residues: CASSPKEREGPYNEQFF.

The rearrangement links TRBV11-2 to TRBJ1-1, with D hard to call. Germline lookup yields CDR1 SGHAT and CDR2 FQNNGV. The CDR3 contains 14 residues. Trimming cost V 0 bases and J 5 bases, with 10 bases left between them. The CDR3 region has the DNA TGTGCCAGCAGCTTAGATGCGGGAGGAACTGAAGCTTTCTTT. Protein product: CASSLDAGGTEAFF.

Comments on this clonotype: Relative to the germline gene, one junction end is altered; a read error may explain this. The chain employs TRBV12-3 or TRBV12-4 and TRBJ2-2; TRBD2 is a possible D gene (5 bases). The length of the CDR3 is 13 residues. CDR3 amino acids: CASQIFLTGEPFF. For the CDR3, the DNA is TGTGCCAGCCAAATCTTCCTCACCGGGGAGCCGTTTTTT.

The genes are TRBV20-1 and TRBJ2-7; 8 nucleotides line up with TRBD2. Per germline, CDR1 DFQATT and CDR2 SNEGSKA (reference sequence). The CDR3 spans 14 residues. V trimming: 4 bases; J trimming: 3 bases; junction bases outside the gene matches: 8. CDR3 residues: CSANGQRELYEQYF. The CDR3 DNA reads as TGCAGTGCTAACGGGCAGCGGGAGCTCTACGAGCAGTACTTC.

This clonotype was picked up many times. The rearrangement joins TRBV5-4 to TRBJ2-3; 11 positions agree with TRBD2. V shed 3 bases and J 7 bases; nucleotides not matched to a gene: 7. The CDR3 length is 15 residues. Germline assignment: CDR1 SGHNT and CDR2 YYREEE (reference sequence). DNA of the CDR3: TGTGCCAGCAGCTCCCCTAGCGGGGGGTTGAATACGCAGTATTTT. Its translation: CASSSPSGGLNTQYF. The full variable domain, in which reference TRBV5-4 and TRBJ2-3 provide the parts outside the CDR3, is ETGVTQSPTHLIKTRGQQVTLRCSSQSGHNTVSWYQQALGQGPQFIFQYYREEENGRGNFPPRFSGLQFPNYSSELNVNALELDDSALYLCASSSPSGGLNTQYFGPGTRLTVL.

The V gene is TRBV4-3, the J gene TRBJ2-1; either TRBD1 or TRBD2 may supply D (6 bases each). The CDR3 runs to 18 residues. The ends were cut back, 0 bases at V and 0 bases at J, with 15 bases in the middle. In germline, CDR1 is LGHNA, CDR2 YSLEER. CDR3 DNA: TGCGCCAGCAGCCAAGACAGGGGCGGGAAAAGCTCCTACAATGAGCAGTTCTTC. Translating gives CASSQDRGGKSSYNEQFF.

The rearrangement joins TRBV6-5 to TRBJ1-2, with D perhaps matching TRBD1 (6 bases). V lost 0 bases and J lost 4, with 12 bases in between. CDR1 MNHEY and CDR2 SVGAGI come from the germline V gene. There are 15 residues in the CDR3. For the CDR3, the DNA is TGTGCCAGCAGTTACTCTTACGGGGGGCCCTATGGCTACACCTTC. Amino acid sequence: CASSYSYGGPYGYTF.

This CDR3 is CSARPAAVSYEQYF. DNA for the CDR3: TGCAGTGCTAGACCGGCAGCGGTATCCTACGAGCAGTACTTC. This rearrangement joins TRBV20-1 to TRBJ2-7, with a tentative D call TRBD2 (5 bases). The ends were cut back, 2 bases at V and 1 base at J, with 12 bases in the middle. From germline, CDR1 is DFQATT and CDR2 SNEGSKA (reference sequence). This CDR3 is built from 14 residues.

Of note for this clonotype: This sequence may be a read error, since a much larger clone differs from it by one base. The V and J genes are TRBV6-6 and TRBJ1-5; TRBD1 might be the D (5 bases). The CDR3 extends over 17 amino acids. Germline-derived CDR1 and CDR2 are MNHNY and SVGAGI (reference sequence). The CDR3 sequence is CASSYGRDRPTNQPRHF. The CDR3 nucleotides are TGTGCCAGCAGTTACGGCAGAGACAGACCCACAAATCAGCCCCGGCATTTT.

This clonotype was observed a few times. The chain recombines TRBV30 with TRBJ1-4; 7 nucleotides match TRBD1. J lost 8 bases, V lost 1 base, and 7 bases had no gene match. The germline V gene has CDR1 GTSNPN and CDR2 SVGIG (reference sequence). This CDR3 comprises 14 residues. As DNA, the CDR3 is TGTGCCTGGAGTGGCACAGGGGCTATCGAAAAACTGTTTTTT. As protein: CAWSGTGAIEKLFF.

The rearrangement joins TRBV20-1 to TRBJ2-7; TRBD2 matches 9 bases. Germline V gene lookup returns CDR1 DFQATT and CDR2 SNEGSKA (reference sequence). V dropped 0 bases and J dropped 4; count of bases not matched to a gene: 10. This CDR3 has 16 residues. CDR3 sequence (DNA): TGCAGTGCTAGAGATTTGGCTAGCGGGACGATATACGAGCAGTACTTC. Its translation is CSARDLASGTIYEQYF.

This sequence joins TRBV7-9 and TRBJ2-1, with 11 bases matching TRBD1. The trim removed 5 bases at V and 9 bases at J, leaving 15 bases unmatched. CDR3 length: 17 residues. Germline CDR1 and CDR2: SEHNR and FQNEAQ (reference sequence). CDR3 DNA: TGTGCCAGCAGCATAACTGGACAGGGGGCTATTAGCTCTGAGCAGTTCTTC. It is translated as CASSITGQGAISSEQFF.

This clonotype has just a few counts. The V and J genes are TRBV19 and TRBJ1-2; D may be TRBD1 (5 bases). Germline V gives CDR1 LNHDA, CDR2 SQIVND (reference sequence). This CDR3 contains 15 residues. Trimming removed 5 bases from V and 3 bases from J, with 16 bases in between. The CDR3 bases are TGTGCCAGTAGTTACCGGGACGGCGCACACTATGGCTACACCTTC. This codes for CASSYRDGAHYGYTF.

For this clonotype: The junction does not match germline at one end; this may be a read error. In DNA, the CDR3 is TGTGCCAGCAGCTCCCATGACACTGAAGTTTTCTTT. Translation: CASSSHDTEVFF. This chain connects TRBV13 to TRBJ1-1; D is uncertain. The CDR3 is made up of 12 amino acids. Per the germline V gene, CDR1 is PRHDT and CDR2 is FYEKMQ (reference sequence).

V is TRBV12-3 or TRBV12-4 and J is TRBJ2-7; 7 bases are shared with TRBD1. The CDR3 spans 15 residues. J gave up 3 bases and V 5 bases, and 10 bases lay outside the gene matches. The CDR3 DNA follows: TGTGCCAGCAGTCCCGCACAGGGGTTGAGCTACGAGCAGTACTTC. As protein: CASSPAQGLSYEQYF.

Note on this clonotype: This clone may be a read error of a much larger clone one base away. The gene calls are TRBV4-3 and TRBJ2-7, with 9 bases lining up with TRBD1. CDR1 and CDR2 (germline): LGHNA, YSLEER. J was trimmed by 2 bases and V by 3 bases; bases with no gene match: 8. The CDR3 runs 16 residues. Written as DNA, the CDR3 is TGCGCCAGCAGCCATGCCTGGACAGGGGTAACCTACGAGCAGTACTTC. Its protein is CASSHAWTGVTYEQYF.

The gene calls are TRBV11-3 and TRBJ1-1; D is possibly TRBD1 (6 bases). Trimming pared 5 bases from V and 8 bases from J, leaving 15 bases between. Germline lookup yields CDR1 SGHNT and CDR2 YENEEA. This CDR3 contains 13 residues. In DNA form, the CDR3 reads TGTGCCAGCAGCCCCGGGACGACAGGAGAAGCTTTCTTT. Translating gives CASSPGTTGEAFF.

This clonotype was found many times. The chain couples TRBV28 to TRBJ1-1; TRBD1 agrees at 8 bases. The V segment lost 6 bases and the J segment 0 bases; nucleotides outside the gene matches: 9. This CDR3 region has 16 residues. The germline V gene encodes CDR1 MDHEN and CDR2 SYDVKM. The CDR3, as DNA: TGTGCCAGCAGCCCAGGACAGGGAAGAATGAACACTGAAGCTTTCTTT. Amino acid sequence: CASSPGQGRMNTEAFF.

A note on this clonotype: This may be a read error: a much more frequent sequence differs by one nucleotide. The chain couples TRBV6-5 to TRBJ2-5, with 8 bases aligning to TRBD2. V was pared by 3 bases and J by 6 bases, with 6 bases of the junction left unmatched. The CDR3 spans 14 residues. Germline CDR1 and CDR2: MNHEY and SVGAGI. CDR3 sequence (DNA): TGTGCCAGCAGTTATGTTCAGCGGGGGAAGACCCAGTACTTC. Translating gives CASSYVQRGKTQYF.

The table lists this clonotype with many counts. The CDR3 here is CASSLVGTGDTGELFF. The CDR3 DNA reads TGTGCCAGCAGCTTAGTTGGGACAGGCGACACCGGGGAGCTGTTTTTT. The V gene is TRBV7-9, the J gene TRBJ2-2; 8 bases map to TRBD1. The CDR3 has 16 amino acids. V shed 1 base and J 3 bases; nucleotides not matched to a gene: 4. Germline V lookup: CDR1 SEHNR, CDR2 FQNEAQ (reference sequence).

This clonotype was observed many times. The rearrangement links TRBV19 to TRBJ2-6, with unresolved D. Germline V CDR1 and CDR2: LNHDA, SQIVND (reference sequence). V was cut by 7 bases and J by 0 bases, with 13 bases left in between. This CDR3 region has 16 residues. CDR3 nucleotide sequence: TGTGCCAGTAACGGCATTCTAAGCTCTGGGGCCAACGTCCTGACTTTC. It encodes CASNGILSSGANVLTF.